These T cell receptor beta chains were read from a single sample in a study of blood T cells in healthy people across ages. TCRdb called the 5' RACE reads again in MiXCR, with one record for every CDR3 protein. Here the sample spans 800,000 to 950,000 distinct CDR3 sequences, around 46% being singletons. Source material: blood. Receptors were obtained from a man younger than 40 in good health. CDR3s include the opening cysteine and the closing phenylalanine or tryptophan. A D gene is named only where the DNA matches it firmly. Only part of the rows carry a size: once, few, many, or a class if the clone is expanded.

J gene: TRBJ2-1
D gene: TRBD1
V gene: TRBV9
clone size: few
CDR3 DNA: TGTGCCAGCAGCGCCATACCGGGACAGTCCAATGAGCAGTTCTTC
CDR3 protein: CASSAIPGQSNEQFF

J gene: TRBJ1-4
D gene: TRBD1
V gene: TRBV28
clone size: NA
CDR3 DNA: TGTGCCAGCAGTGACCCCGACAGGGGGTTGCTTGAAAAACTGTTTTTT
CDR3 protein: CASSDPDRGLLEKLFF

J gene: TRBJ2-3
D gene: NA
V gene: TRBV9
clone size: NA
CDR3 DNA: TGTGCCAGCAGCGAAGGACAAGGGGTTCTCACAGATACGCAGTATTTT
CDR3 protein: CASSEGQGVLTDTQYF

J gene: TRBJ2-7
D gene: NA
V gene: TRBV7-9
clone size: NA
CDR3 DNA: TGTGCCAGCAGCTTACAGGGCAGAGGGTTCGAGCAGTACTTC
CDR3 protein: CASSLQGRGFEQYF

J gene: TRBJ1-6
D gene: NA
V gene: TRBV2
clone size: NA
CDR3 DNA: TGTGCCAGCAGTGAAGGCTCAGGGCCCTCACCCCTCCACTTT
CDR3 protein: CASSEGSGPSPLHF

J gene: TRBJ2-3
D gene: NA
V gene: TRBV20-1
clone size: NA
CDR3 DNA: TGCAGTGCTAGAGCCCGACTAGTGAAGCGGTTGGGTTTGGCAGATACGCAGTATTTT
CDR3 protein: CSARARLVKRLGLADTQYF

J gene: TRBJ2-3
D gene: TRBD1
V gene: TRBV7-9
clone size: few
CDR3 DNA: TGTGCCAGTAGCTCCGGGACAGGGATTACAGATACGCAGTATTTT
CDR3 protein: CASSSGTGITDTQYF

J gene: TRBJ1-4
D gene: NA
V gene: TRBV5-1
clone size: few
CDR3 DNA: TGCGCCAGCTCTCTGAGGCCGGATAATGAAAAACTGTTTTTT
CDR3 protein: CASSLRPDNEKLFF

J gene: TRBJ2-7
D gene: TRBD1
V gene: TRBV6-5
clone size: few
CDR3 DNA: TGTGCCAGCAGTTTCGGGACAGGGATGGTCGAGCAGTACTTC
CDR3 protein: CASSFGTGMVEQYF

J gene: TRBJ1-6
D gene: NA
V gene: TRBV20-1
clone size: few
CDR3 DNA: TGCAGTGCTAGATTCGGACGGGATAATTCACCCCTCCACTTT
CDR3 protein: CSARFGRDNSPLHF

J gene: TRBJ2-2
D gene: TRBD2
V gene: TRBV5-1
clone size: few
CDR3 DNA: TGCGCCAGCAGCTTGGCCGGGGGGTCCGGGGAGCTGTTTTTT
CDR3 protein: CASSLAGGSGELFF

J gene: TRBJ2-7
D gene: NA
V gene: TRBV7-6
clone size: few
CDR3 DNA: TGTGCCAGCAGCTTAGGGGTCCCTCAGAACCTCTACAATGAGCAGTACTTC
CDR3 protein: CASSLGVPQNLYNEQYF

J gene: TRBJ2-3
D gene: TRBD2
V gene: TRBV4-2
clone size: many
CDR3 DNA: TGTGCCAGCAGCCAAGAAGGACTAGCGGGGGGGTCCTCGTCGTATTTT
CDR3 protein: CASSQEGLAGGSSSYF

J gene: TRBJ2-7
D gene: TRBD1
V gene: TRBV29-1
clone size: few
CDR3 DNA: TGCAGCGTTGTGTACAGGGGGAATCACGAGCAGTACTTC
CDR3 protein: CSVVYRGNHEQYF

J gene: TRBJ1-1
D gene: NA
V gene: TRBV6-2/TRBV6-3
clone size: NA
CDR3 DNA: TGTGCCAGCAGTTACCCGAGTGGGGACTCTGAAGCTTTCTTT
CDR3 protein: CASSYPSGDSEAFF

J gene: TRBJ1-6
D gene: TRBD1
V gene: TRBV9
clone size: NA
CDR3 DNA: TGTGCCAGCAGCGTGGACAGGGTTTTCGGGAATTCACCCCTCCACTTT
CDR3 protein: CASSVDRVFGNSPLHF

J gene: TRBJ2-1
D gene: TRBD2
V gene: TRBV29-1
clone size: few
CDR3 DNA: TGCAGCGCCAAGCGGGGGGGCACGGATGAGCAGTTCTTC
CDR3 protein: CSAKRGGTDEQFF

J gene: TRBJ1-4
D gene: NA
V gene: TRBV7-9
clone size: few
CDR3 DNA: TGTGCCAGCAGCTCGGAGTTGGCGGAACTGTTTTTT
CDR3 protein: CASSSELAELFF

J gene: TRBJ2-7
D gene: NA
V gene: TRBV10-3
clone size: few
CDR3 DNA: TGTGCCATCAGTGAGAGTAACGAGCAGTACTTC
CDR3 protein: CAISESNEQYF

J gene: TRBJ2-7
D gene: TRBD2
V gene: TRBV6-6
clone size: NA
CDR3 DNA: TGTGCCAGCAGTTACCCGGGAGGGAGCTCCTACGAGCAGTACTTC
CDR3 protein: CASSYPGGSSYEQYF

J gene: TRBJ2-7
D gene: TRBD2
V gene: TRBV5-1
clone size: NA
CDR3 DNA: TGCGCCAGTTCGTCTAGCGGGGGGGCTTCCTACAATGAGCAGTACTTC
CDR3 protein: CASSSSGGASYNEQYF

J gene: TRBJ2-7
D gene: TRBD1
V gene: TRBV30
clone size: NA
CDR3 DNA: TGTGCCTGGGGCACCGGGACAGGGCGGTCCGAGCAGTACTTC
CDR3 protein: CAWGTGTGRSEQYF

J gene: TRBJ2-7
D gene: NA
V gene: TRBV28
clone size: NA
CDR3 DNA: TGTGCCAGCAGTTTATCGACGGTTGGCTCCTACGAGCAGTACTTC
CDR3 protein: CASSLSTVGSYEQYF